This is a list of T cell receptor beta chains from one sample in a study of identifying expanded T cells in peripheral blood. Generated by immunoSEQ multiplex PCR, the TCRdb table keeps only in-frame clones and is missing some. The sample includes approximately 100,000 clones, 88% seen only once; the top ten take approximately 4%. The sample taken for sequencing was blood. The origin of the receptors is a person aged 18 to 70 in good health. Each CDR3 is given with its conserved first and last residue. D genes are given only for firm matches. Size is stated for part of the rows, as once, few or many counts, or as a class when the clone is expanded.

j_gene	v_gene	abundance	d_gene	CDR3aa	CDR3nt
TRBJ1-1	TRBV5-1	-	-	CASSPQGLTEAFF	TGCGCCAGCAGCCCACAGGGTCTTACTGAAGCTTTCTTT
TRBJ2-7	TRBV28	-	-	CASSLVRTALYEQYF	TGTGCCAGCAGTTTAGTAAGGACAGCTCTCTACGAGCAGTACTTC
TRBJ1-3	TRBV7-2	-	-	CASSLGGTSGNTIYF	TGTGCCAGCAGCTTAGGGGGGACCTCTGGAAACACCATATATTTT
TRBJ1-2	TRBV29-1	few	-	CSVDYGYTF	TGCAGCGTTGACTATGGCTACACCTTC
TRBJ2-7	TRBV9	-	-	CASSVGPQSVEQYF	TGTGCCAGCAGCGTTGGACCCCAAAGTGTGGAGCAGTACTTC
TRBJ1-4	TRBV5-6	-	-	CASSGRVNRKEKLFF	TGTGCCAGCAGCGGTCGTGTAAACAGAAAGGAAAAACTGTTTTTT
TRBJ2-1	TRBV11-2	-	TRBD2	CASSLERTLAGDYNEQFF	TGTGCCAGCAGCTTAGAACGGACTTTAGCGGGTGACTACAATGAGCAGTTCTTC
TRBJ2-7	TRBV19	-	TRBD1	CATSNLRGRTYEQYF	TGTGCCACCTCGAATCTCAGGGGGCGAACCTACGAGCAGTACTTC
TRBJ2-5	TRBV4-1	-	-	CASSPPLRVFTGETQYF	TGCGCCAGCAGCCCCCCCCTAAGGGTATTTACTGGAGAGACCCAGTACTTC
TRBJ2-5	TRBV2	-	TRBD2	CASSGLAGGQETQYF	TGTGCCAGCAGTGGACTAGCGGGAGGTCAGGAGACCCAGTACTTC
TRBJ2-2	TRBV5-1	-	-	CASSNPAGTGELFF	TGCGCCAGCAGCAACCCCGCGGGCACCGGGGAGCTGTTTTTT
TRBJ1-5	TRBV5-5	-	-	CASSWDPGASNQPQHF	TGTGCCAGCAGCTGGGACCCGGGAGCTAGCAATCAGCCCCAGCATTTT
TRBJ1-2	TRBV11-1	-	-	CASSPRDPNYGYTF	TGTGCCAGCAGCCCCCGGGACCCTAACTATGGCTACACCTTC
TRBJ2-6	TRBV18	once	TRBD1	CASSPKRDSSSGANVLTF	TGTGCCAGCTCACCCAAGAGGGACAGCAGTTCTGGGGCCAACGTCCTGACTTTC
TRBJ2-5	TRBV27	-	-	CASSFRYGAETQYF	TGTGCCAGCAGTTTCCGATACGGGGCAGAGACCCAGTACTTC
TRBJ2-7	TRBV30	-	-	CAWTGANAYEQYF	TGTGCCTGGACAGGGGCTAATGCCTACGAGCAGTACTTC
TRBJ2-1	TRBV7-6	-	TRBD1	CASSPQTGGAYNEQFF	TGTGCCAGCAGCCCTCAAACAGGGGGCGCGTACAATGAGCAGTTCTTC
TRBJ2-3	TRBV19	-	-	CASSILLGGGGDTQYF	TGTGCCAGTAGTATCCTGCTTGGGGGAGGGGGAGATACGCAGTATTTT
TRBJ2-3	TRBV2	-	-	CASLTGQRGTDTQYF	TGTGCCAGCCTAACCGGCCAGCGGGGCACAGATACGCAGTATTTT
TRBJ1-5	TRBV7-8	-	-	CASSLEIGTQGGQPQHF	TGTGCCAGCAGCTTAGAGATAGGCACCCAAGGGGGTCAGCCCCAGCATTTT
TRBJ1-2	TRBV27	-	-	CASRTPQDYGYTF	TGTGCCAGCAGAACCCCTCAGGACTATGGCTACACCTTC
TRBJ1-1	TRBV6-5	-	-	CASSYGTNTEAFF	TGTGCCAGCAGTTACGGGACGAACACTGAAGCTTTCTTT
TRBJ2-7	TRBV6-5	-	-	CASSYFRGGYPYEQYF	TGTGCCAGCAGTTACTTCCGTGGGGGGTACCCCTACGAGCAGTACTTC
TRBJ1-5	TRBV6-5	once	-	CASRSEINQPQHF	TGTGCCAGCAGATCCGAGATTAATCAGCCCCAGCATTTT
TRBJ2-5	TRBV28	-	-	CASRTGAQETQYF	TGTGCCAGCAGAACAGGAGCACAAGAGACCCAGTACTTC
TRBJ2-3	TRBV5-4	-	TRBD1	CASSFQGGTDTQYF	TGTGCCAGCAGCTTCCAGGGGGGCACAGATACGCAGTATTTT
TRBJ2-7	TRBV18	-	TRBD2	CASSPTGEGSYEQYF	TGTGCCAGCTCACCAACGGGGGAGGGCTCCTACGAGCAGTACTTC
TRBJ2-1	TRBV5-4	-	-	CASSLKGDEQFF	TGTGCCAGCAGCTTGAAAGGCGATGAGCAGTTCTTC
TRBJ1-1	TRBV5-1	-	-	CASSLAQTERKAFF	TGCGCCAGCAGCTTAGCGCAGACCGAACGTAAAGCTTTCTTT
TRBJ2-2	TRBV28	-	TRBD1	CASRRGTGDTGELFF	TGTGCCAGCAGGCGGGGGACAGGGGACACCGGGGAGCTGTTTTTT
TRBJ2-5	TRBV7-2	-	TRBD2	CASSLVLAGWKETQYF	TGTGCCAGCAGCTTAGTTTTAGCGGGGTGGAAAGAGACCCAGTACTTC
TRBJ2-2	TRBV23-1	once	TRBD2	CASRHQPGTSGEGPNSGELFF	TGCGCCAGCAGACACCAGCCCGGGACTAGCGGGGAGGGCCCGAACTCCGGGGAGCTGTTTTTT
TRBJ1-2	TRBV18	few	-	CASSPTDNYGYTF	TGTGCCAGCTCACCGACAGATAACTATGGCTACACCTTC
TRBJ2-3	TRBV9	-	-	CASSAWGRGTDTQYF	TGTGCCAGCAGCGCTTGGGGCAGGGGCACAGATACGCAGTATTTT
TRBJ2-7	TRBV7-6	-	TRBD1	CASSLETGVYEQYF	TGTGCCAGCAGCTTAGAGACAGGGGTCTACGAGCAGTACTTC
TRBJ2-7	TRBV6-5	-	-	CASSYSQRGLYEQYF	TGTGCCAGCAGTTACTCCCAGAGGGGATTATACGAGCAGTACTTC
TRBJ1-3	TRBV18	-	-	CASSPPNESSGNTIYF	TGTGCCAGCTCACCACCGAATGAAAGCTCTGGAAACACCATATATTTT
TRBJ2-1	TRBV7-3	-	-	CASSSTLDGYNEQFF	TGTGCCAGCAGCTCAACCCTGGACGGCTACAATGAGCAGTTCTTC
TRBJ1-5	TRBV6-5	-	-	CASSYRGGNQPQHF	TGTGCCAGCAGTTACCGGGGCGGCAATCAGCCCCAGCATTTT
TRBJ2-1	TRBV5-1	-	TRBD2	CASSAGRLAGVDNEQFF	TGCGCCAGCAGCGCGGGGAGACTAGCGGGAGTTGACAATGAGCAGTTCTTC
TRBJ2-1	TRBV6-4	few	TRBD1	CASSKQGDSYNEQFF	TGTGCCAGCAGCAAACAGGGGGACTCCTACAATGAGCAGTTCTTC